The 17 T cell receptor beta chains given below trace back to one sample, sequenced in a study of T cells after posttransplantation cyclophosphamide. Some clones are missing from TCRdb's copy, which holds only in-frame ones; the method was immunoSEQ multiplex PCR. The sample has about 37,000 clones, none seen only once; the top ten hold more than 4.5%. The sequencing input was PBMCs. The receptor source for this set is a man aged 25-45 years in good health and a related stem cell transplant donor.

The sample holds many counts of this clone. The V and J genes are TRBV5-4 and TRBJ1-5; D might be TRBD1 (5 bases). The CDR3 loop spans 14 amino acids. Germline-derived CDR1 and CDR2 are SGHNT and YYREEE (reference sequence). V lost 2 bases and J lost 4, with 10 bases in between. CDR3 in amino acids: CASSFWGLNQPQHF. CDR3 in DNA: TGTGCCAGCAGCTTTTGGGGCCTGAATCAGCCCCAGCATTTT.

This clone was detected ten times or more. The genes are TRBV6-5 and TRBJ1-5; unclear D gene. Per germline, CDR1 MNHEY and CDR2 SVGAGI. The CDR3 extends over 13 amino acids. Between the trimmed V and J ends, which lost 7 bases and 0 bases, there was a span of 7 bases. CDR3 in DNA: TGTGCCAGCAAGGCATTTAGCAATCAGCCCCAGCATTTT. Translation: CASKAFSNQPQHF.

This clone was seen repeatedly, ten times or more. The chain carries TRBV4-2 and TRBJ2-1; TRBD2 matches at 10 bases. The germline gives CDR1 LGHNA, CDR2 YNFKEQ. The trim removed 0 bases at V and 8 bases at J, leaving 4 bases unmatched. The CDR3 extends over 15 amino acids. CDR3: CASSQETSGADEQFF. The CDR3 nucleotides read TGTGCCAGCAGCCAAGAAACTAGCGGGGCAGATGAGCAGTTCTTC.

There are many counts of this clone. The chain recombines TRBV24-1 with TRBJ1-4; unclear D gene. V lost 12 bases and J lost 4, with 11 bases in between. CDR3 length: 12 amino acids. CDR1 KGHDR and CDR2 SFDVKD come from the germline V gene. The CDR3 spells CAPKRLNEKLFF. Here the CDR3 DNA reads TGTGCCCCCAAAAGGCTTAATGAAAAACTGTTTTTT.

This clone was detected many times. The chain recombines TRBV4-1 with TRBJ1-5, with TRBD1 as a possible D gene (5 bases). Germline V gene sequence: CDR1 MGHRA, CDR2 YSYEKL. The CDR3 totals 14 residues. The ends were cut back, 6 bases at V and 0 bases at J, with 9 bases in the middle. The CDR3 protein is CASRHQGSNQPQHF. For the CDR3, the DNA is TGCGCCAGCAGACACCAGGGTAGCAATCAGCCCCAGCATTTT.

This clone was found a few times. The chain employs TRBV19 and TRBJ2-5; D not certain. The CDR3 covers 13 residues. CDR1 LNHDA and CDR2 SQIVND come from the germline V gene (reference sequence). Deletions cut 3 bases from V and 2 bases from J, with 7 bases between. CDR3 amino acids: CASSIAGQETQYF. CDR3 DNA sequence: TGTGCCAGTAGTATTGCAGGTCAAGAGACCCAGTACTTC.

This clone has a count of ten or more. The chain recombines TRBV6-6 with TRBJ2-7, with a tentative D call TRBD1 (6 bases). In germline, CDR1 is MNHNY, CDR2 SVGAGI (reference sequence). This CDR3 region has 15 residues. V lost 5 bases and J lost 0, with 14 bases in between. CDR3 loop: CASSKQTGGSYEQYF. The CDR3, as DNA: TGTGCCAGCAGTAAACAGACAGGAGGCTCCTACGAGCAGTACTTC.

This clone showed up many times. V and J are TRBV2 and TRBJ1-3; 9 bases are shared with TRBD1. The CDR3 has 17 amino acids. J was trimmed by 0 bases and V by 4 bases; bases with no gene match: 7. Germline V gene data show CDR1 as SNHLY and CDR2 as FYNNEI. CDR3 nucleotides: TGTGCCAGCAGTGTCTGGACAGGGGCTAGCTCTGGAAACACCATATATTTT. Translating it yields CASSVWTGASSGNTIYF.

This clone has only a few counts. The chain recombines TRBV6-5 with TRBJ2-3; tentative D call: TRBD2 (7 bases). Germline CDR1 and CDR2: MNHEY and SVGAGI. V dropped 3 bases and J dropped 3 bases, with 13 bases sitting between them. This CDR3 is 15 amino acids long. The CDR3 protein is CASSYGGAPTDTQYF. In DNA form, the CDR3 reads TGTGCCAGCAGTTATGGGGGGGCGCCGACAGATACGCAGTATTTT.

This clone showed up many times. The chain couples TRBV5-6 to TRBJ2-4; 8 nucleotides match TRBD1. CDR1 SGHDT and CDR2 YYEEEE come from the germline V gene. Germline trimming cut 4 bases from V and 5 bases from J; bases unmatched to any gene: 8. CDR3 length: 15 amino acids. DNA of the CDR3: TGTGCCAGCAGCCCAAGGGACAGGATTGAAAACATTCAGTACTTC. It encodes CASSPRDRIENIQYF.

Many counts were recorded for this clone. The chain uses TRBV19 and TRBJ2-3; D uncertain. CDR1 is LNHDA, CDR2 SQIVND, per germline (reference sequence). V lost 7 bases to trimming and J lost 2 bases, with 16 bases between them. This CDR3 contains 15 residues. The CDR3 here is CASTPYPGFTDTQYF. In nucleotides, the CDR3 is TGTGCCAGTACCCCTTATCCGGGTTTCACAGATACGCAGTATTTT.

This clone was picked up many times. V is TRBV19 and J is TRBJ1-6; D gene unclear. The CDR3 is 15 residues long. Germline V gene sequence: CDR1 LNHDA, CDR2 SQIVND (reference sequence). V was shortened by 5 bases and J by 5 bases, with 13 bases between the two germline ends. The chain's CDR3 is CASSPAHGDNSPLHF. The CDR3 DNA reads TGTGCCAGTAGTCCCGCTCACGGGGATAATTCACCCCTCCACTTT.

This clone was seen many times. The chain uses TRBV9 and TRBJ2-1; 13 bases are a match to TRBD2. Per germline, CDR1 SGDLS and CDR2 YYNGEE. J gave up 10 bases and V 3 bases, and 10 bases lay outside the gene matches. This CDR3 has 16 amino acids. Written as DNA, the CDR3 is TGTGCCAGCAGCGGACCGGGACTAGCGGGGTGGGGAGAGCAGTTCTTC. It yields the protein CASSGPGLAGWGEQFF.

This clone was detected only a few times. The gene calls are TRBV29-1 and TRBJ2-1; TRBD2 agrees at 8 bases. V lost 4 bases, J lost 1 base, and 6 bases stayed unmatched. The CDR3 has 15 amino acids. CDR1 is SQVTM, CDR2 ANQGSEA, per germline. The CDR3 coding sequence is TGCAGCGTTGGGGGTGCGGGGGGATCCTACAATGAGCAGTTCTTC. Protein sequence: CSVGGAGGSYNEQFF.

This clone was seen ten or more times. This chain connects TRBV6-5 to TRBJ2-3, with 9 bases aligning to TRBD2. The CDR3 totals 13 residues. J gave up 2 bases and V 7 bases, and 1 base lay outside the gene matches. Germline CDR1 and CDR2: MNHEY and SVGAGI. CDR3 region: CASKRGVTDTQYF. As DNA, the CDR3 is TGTGCCAGCAAGCGGGGGGTCACAGATACGCAGTATTTT.

This clone was observed at least ten times. V is TRBV10-3 and J is TRBJ2-2, with 8 bases fitting TRBD1. This CDR3 is 16 amino acids long. V shed 3 bases and J 5 bases; nucleotides not matched to a gene: 8. Germline V CDR1 and CDR2: ENHRY, SYGVKD. The CDR3 reads CAISDPGQGRTGELFF. The CDR3 nucleotides are TGTGCCATCAGTGACCCCGGACAGGGTAGGACCGGGGAGCTGTTTTTT.

In this sample, this clone turned up many times. The CDR3 protein is CASNGRGGAGANVLTF. CDR3 nucleotide sequence: TGTGCCAGTAATGGAAGAGGGGGGGCTGGGGCCAACGTCCTGACTTTC. V is TRBV19 and J is TRBJ2-6; tentatively, D is TRBD2 (7 bases). Germline CDR1 and CDR2: LNHDA and SQIVND (reference sequence). The CDR3 is made up of 16 amino acids. Between the trimmed V and J ends, which lost 7 bases and 2 bases, there was a span of 15 bases.